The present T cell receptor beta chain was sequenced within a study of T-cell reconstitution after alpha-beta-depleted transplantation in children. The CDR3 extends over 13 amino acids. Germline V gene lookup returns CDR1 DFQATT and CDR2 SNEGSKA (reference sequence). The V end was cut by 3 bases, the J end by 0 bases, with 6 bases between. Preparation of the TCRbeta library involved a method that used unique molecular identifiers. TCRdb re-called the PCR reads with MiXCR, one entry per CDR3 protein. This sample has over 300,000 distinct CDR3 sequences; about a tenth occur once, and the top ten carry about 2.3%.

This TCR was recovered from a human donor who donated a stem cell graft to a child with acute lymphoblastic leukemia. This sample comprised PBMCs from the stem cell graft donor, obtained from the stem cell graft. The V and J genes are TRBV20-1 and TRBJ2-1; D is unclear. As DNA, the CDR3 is TGCAGTGCTAGCAGAGTCTCCTACAATGAGCAGTTCTTC. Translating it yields CSASRVSYNEQFF.